The table lists the clone carrying this TCR beta chain with a few counts. These data come from a study of blood T cell repertoires in COVID-19. Study background: T cells, B-cell-depleted T cells, or PBMCs provided the cDNA or gDNA that served as material.

Original data processing: Reference gene primer amplification in the assay estimated nucleated cell counts. The table came from immunoSEQ multiplex PCR; TCRdb's copy has only in-frame clones and leaves some out. The DNA gave D and trimming, while V, J and clone size come from that table. Here the sample spans 180,000 or so clones, roughly nine tenths being singletons. V dropped 0 bases and J dropped 1 base, with 6 bases sitting between them. Looked up from germline, CDR1 is SGDLS and CDR2 is YYNGEE. This CDR3 has 14 residues. The chain couples TRBV9 to TRBJ2-3; D gene ambiguous. The receptor comes from a man aged 18-30 years with acute or convalescent COVID-19. Material for sequencing was peripheral blood. CDR3 in amino acids: CASSVVSGTDTQYF. The CDR3 region has the DNA TGTGCCAGCAGCGTAGTGTCCGGCACAGATACGCAGTATTTT.